This TCR beta chain was captured by sequencing in a study of cytomegalovirus exposure and HLA in healthy donors. Whole-study context: Most genotyped donors, roughly 83% of more than 300, had Caucasian-associated genetic ancestry. Findings of the study overall: Investigators reported 150 to 200 TCR beta chains as tied to cytomegalovirus. Associated with HLA alleles at 0.05 false discovery rate in a later analysis were some 18,000 TCR beta sequences.

At the time of sampling, donors were nominally healthy, though unrecorded immune exposures were likely. About this clone: As yet, its antigen is unknown.

PCR was performed using 60 Vbeta and 13 Jbeta primers. Sequencing was performed with immunoSEQ multiplex PCR; in TCRdb, only in-frame clones are kept and a portion is missing. Here the sample spans about 150,000 clones, roughly 68% being singletons. This CDR3 is built from 13 residues. V was pared by 7 bases and J by 1 base, with 1 base of the junction left unmatched. Germline CDR1 ENHRY, CDR2 SYGVKD. This chain joins TRBV10-3 and TRBJ2-3; 8 bases agree with TRBD1. Sample: PBMCs. The receptor was derived from a man aged 30-40 years in good health and CMV-seropositive. In nucleotides, the CDR3 is TGTGCCATCATGGGACAGGGCACAGATACGCAGTATTTT. Residues: CAIMGQGTDTQYF.